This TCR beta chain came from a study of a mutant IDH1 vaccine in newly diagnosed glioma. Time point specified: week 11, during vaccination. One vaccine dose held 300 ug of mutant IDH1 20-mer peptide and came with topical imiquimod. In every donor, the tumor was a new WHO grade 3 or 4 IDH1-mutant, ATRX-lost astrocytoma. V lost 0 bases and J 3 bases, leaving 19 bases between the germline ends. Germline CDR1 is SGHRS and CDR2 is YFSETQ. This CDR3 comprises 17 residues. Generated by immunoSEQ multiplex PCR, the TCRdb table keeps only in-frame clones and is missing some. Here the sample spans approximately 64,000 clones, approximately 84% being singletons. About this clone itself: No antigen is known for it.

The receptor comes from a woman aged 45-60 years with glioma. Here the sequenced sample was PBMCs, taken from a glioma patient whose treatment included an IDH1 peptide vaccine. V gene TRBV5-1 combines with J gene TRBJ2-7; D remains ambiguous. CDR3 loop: CASSLEDGPRRGYEQYF. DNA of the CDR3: TGCGCCAGCAGCTTGGAGGACGGCCCAAGGAGAGGCTACGAGCAGTACTTC.